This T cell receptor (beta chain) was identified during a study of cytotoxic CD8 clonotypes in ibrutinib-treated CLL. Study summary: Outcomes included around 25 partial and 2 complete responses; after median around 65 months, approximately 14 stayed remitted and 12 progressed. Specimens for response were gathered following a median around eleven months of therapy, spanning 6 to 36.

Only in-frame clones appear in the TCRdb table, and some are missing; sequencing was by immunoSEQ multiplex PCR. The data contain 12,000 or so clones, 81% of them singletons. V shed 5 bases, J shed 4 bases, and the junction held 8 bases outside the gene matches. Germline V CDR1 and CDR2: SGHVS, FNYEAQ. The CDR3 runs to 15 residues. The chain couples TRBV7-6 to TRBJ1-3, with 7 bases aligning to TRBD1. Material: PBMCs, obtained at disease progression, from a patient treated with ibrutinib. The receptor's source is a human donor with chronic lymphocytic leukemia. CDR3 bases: TGTGCCAGCAGCCAGGGACAGTTGCGCGGAAACACCATATATTTT. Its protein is CASSQGQLRGNTIYF.